Below, one T cell receptor beta chain is given with its context. These data originate in a study of T cell changes during pregnancy in multiple sclerosis. V was cut by 5 bases and J by 2 bases, with 11 bases left in between. Germline CDR1 and CDR2: SGHTS and YDEGEE. The CDR3 spans 13 residues. The data were produced by immunoSEQ multiplex PCR, yet TCRdb's version contains in-frame clones alone and is incomplete. This sample has 55,000 to 70,000 clones, with about 88% found just once. The gene calls are TRBV5-8 and TRBJ2-7, with D perhaps matching TRBD2 (5 bases). Material: peripheral blood, obtained after pregnancy. The receptor comes from a female donor with multiple sclerosis, enrolled in a pregnancy study. The chain's CDR3 is CASRLPGTYEQYF. Here the CDR3 DNA reads TGTGCCAGCAGGTTACCGGGGACCTACGAGCAGTACTTC. Complete variable domain (other parts from reference TRBV5-8 and TRBJ2-7): EAGVTQSPTHLIKTRGQQATLRCSPISGHTSVYWYQQALGLGLQFLLWYDEGEERNRGNFPPRFSGRQFPNYSSELNVNALELEDSALYLCASRLPGTYEQYFGPGTRLTVT.